The 26 T cell receptor beta chains listed next were all sequenced from one sample in a study of identical twins. One entry per CDR3 protein results from TCRdb running MiXCR on the 5' RACE reads. The sample holds 400,000 to 500,000 distinct CDR3 sequences, under 20% seen once. Sequenced: naive T cells sorted from blood. Receptor source: a man aged 45-65 years in good health.

The sample holds a few counts of this clonotype. This rearrangement joins TRBV7-9 to TRBJ2-1; possibly TRBD1 for D (5 bases). V lost 4 bases and J 7 bases, leaving 20 bases between the germline ends. The CDR3 loop spans 16 amino acids. Per the germline V gene, CDR1 is SEHNR and CDR2 is FQNEAQ (reference sequence). CDR3 nucleotides: TGTGCCAGCAGCTCCCTCGACAGCACCCTTGGGAATGAGCAGTTCTTC. This translates into CASSSLDSTLGNEQFF. The variable domain in full, completed from reference TRBV7-9 and TRBJ2-1, reads DTGVSQNPRHKITKRGQNVTFRCDPISEHNRLYWYRQTLGQGPEFLTYFQNEAQLEKSRLLSDRFSAERPKGSFSTLEIQRTEQGDSAMYLCASSSLDSTLGNEQFFGPGTRLTVL.

This sequence joins TRBV20-1 and TRBJ2-7, with 7 bases lining up with TRBD1. Germline CDR1 reads DFQATT; CDR2 reads SNEGSKA (reference sequence). The CDR3 loop spans 14 amino acids. With V trimmed by 2 bases and J by 7 bases, 11 bases remained unmatched. The CDR3 loop reads CSARPRNRGKEQYF. The DNA of the CDR3 is TGCAGTGCTAGACCCCGGAACAGGGGTAAAGAGCAGTACTTC.

Details on this clonotype: Possible read error: a much larger clone is one base away. The chain joins TRBV12-3 or TRBV12-4 to TRBJ2-7, with 9 bases aligning to TRBD1. This CDR3 is 13 amino acids long. V lost 6 bases and J lost 7; bases outside the gene matches: 7. The CDR3 protein is CASRVGDRVEQYF. The CDR3, as DNA: TGTGCCAGCAGGGTGGGGGACAGGGTGGAGCAGTACTTC.

The genes are TRBV13 and TRBJ2-4; the match to TRBD1 covers 10 bases. Germline V gene sequence: CDR1 PRHDT, CDR2 FYEKMQ (reference sequence). The junction had 13 bases not matched to a gene; V was cut back by 5 bases and J by 0 bases. There are 19 residues in the CDR3. Written as DNA, the CDR3 is TGTGCCAGCAGCAACTCGGGGACAGGGGCCCTTATAGCCAAAAACATTCAGTACTTC. It translates to CASSNSGTGALIAKNIQYF. Complete variable domain (other parts from reference TRBV13 and TRBJ2-4): AAGVIQSPRHLIKEKRETATLKCYPIPRHDTVYWYQQGPGQDPQFLISFYEKMQSDKGSIPDRFSAQQFSDYHSELNMSSLELGDSALYFCASSNSGTGALIAKNIQYFGAGTRLSVL.

The chain uses TRBV5-1 and TRBJ2-7; 14 positions match TRBD2. CDR3 length: 16 amino acids. Per the germline V gene, CDR1 is SGHRS and CDR2 is YFSETQ. J was trimmed by 2 bases and V by 2 bases; bases with no gene match: 3. The CDR3 sequence is CASSLGTSGSTYEQYF. The CDR3 DNA follows: TGCGCCAGCAGCTTAGGGACTAGCGGGAGCACCTACGAGCAGTACTTC.

The rearrangement joins TRBV10-3 to TRBJ2-1; TRBD2 agrees at 8 bases. Germline lookup yields CDR1 ENHRY and CDR2 SYGVKD. The CDR3 runs 13 residues. V lost 8 bases, J lost 2 bases, and 2 bases stayed unmatched. CDR3 nucleotide sequence: TGTGCCATCGGGCGGGAGGCCTACAATGAGCAGTTCTTC. Protein: CAIGREAYNEQFF.

The table lists this clonotype with a few counts. This chain uses TRBV12-3 or TRBV12-4 with TRBJ2-1; a possible D gene is TRBD2 (5 bases). V was shortened by 6 bases and J by 6 bases, with 9 bases between the two germline ends. The CDR3 consists of 12 residues. The CDR3 nucleotides are TGTGCCAGCAGACCGGGAACCAATGAGCAGTTCTTC. This encodes CASRPGTNEQFF.

The genes are TRBV6-5 and TRBJ2-1; the match to TRBD2 covers 9 bases. The J segment lost 0 bases and the V segment lost 2 bases, leaving 8 bases of the junction unmatched. This CDR3 is built from 18 residues. The germline V gene has CDR1 MNHEY and CDR2 SVGAGI. The CDR3, as DNA: TGTGCCAGCAGTTACCGGCTAGCGGGAAGATTCTCCTACAATGAGCAGTTCTTC. As protein: CASSYRLAGRFSYNEQFF.

In this sample, this clonotype turned up a few times. The chain uses TRBV19 and TRBJ2-5, with 8 bases fitting TRBD1. Per germline, CDR1 LNHDA and CDR2 SQIVND (reference sequence). The CDR3 has 14 amino acids. J gave up 6 bases and V 5 bases, and 8 bases lay outside the gene matches. The DNA for the CDR3 is TGTGCCAGTAGTTTCGGACAGGGAACTAAGACCCAGTACTTC. Residues: CASSFGQGTKTQYF.

The gene calls are TRBV10-2 and TRBJ2-5; D remains ambiguous. The CDR3 covers 15 residues. Germline V lookup: CDR1 WSHSY, CDR2 SAAADI. The V gene lost 2 bases and the J gene lost 2 bases, with 12 bases spanning the gap. DNA of the CDR3: TGCGCCAGCAGTGAGAGCGACCGGGTACAAGAGACCCAGTACTTC. Translating gives CASSESDRVQETQYF.

This clonotype occurred many times. The V call is TRBV20-1, the J call TRBJ2-3; D uncertain. V was cut by 3 bases and J by 5 bases, with 9 bases left in between. The CDR3 is made up of 12 amino acids. Germline CDR1 DFQATT, CDR2 SNEGSKA (reference sequence). The CDR3 region is CSARQNRDTQYF. CDR3 DNA: TGCAGTGCTAGGCAAAACAGAGATACGCAGTATTTT.

This clonotype was observed a few times. This chain uses TRBV28 with TRBJ1-6, with 9 bases aligning to TRBD1. The germline V gene encodes CDR1 MDHEN and CDR2 SYDVKM. V lost 1 base and J lost 7; bases outside the gene matches: 5. This CDR3 region has 16 residues. The DNA of the CDR3 is TGTGCCAGCAGTTTATCCACAGGGGGCTGGAATTCACCCCTCCACTTT. Amino acid sequence: CASSLSTGGWNSPLHF.

There are many counts of this clonotype. The chain carries TRBV6-2 or TRBV6-3 and TRBJ1-1; D possibly corresponds to TRBD1 (5 bases). This CDR3 has 13 amino acids. Germline V gene data show CDR1 as MNHEY and CDR2 as SVGEGT. Trimming removed 8 bases from V and 5 bases from J, with 15 bases in between. CDR3 loop: CASSNAGQTEAFF. The CDR3 DNA is TGTGCCAGCTCGAACGCGGGGCAAACTGAAGCTTTCTTT.

This clonotype was seen ten or more times. The chain combines TRBV4-1 with TRBJ2-1; D perhaps matches TRBD1 (6 bases). Trimming shortened V by 0 bases and J by 2 bases, and 14 bases separated the two germline ends. The germline V gene encodes CDR1 MGHRA and CDR2 YSYEKL. The CDR3 is 17 residues long. As DNA, the CDR3 is TGCGCCAGCAGCCAAGAGGGGGTAGGGACAACCTACAATGAGCAGTTCTTC. Translated, it gives CASSQEGVGTTYNEQFF.

The chain links TRBV7-2 to TRBJ1-2; D unclear. There are 13 residues in the CDR3. Germline lookup yields CDR1 SGHTA and CDR2 FQGNSA. Trimming removed 8 bases at V and 4 bases at J, with 14 bases between. CDR3 nucleotides: TGTGCCAGCGGAGCTTTACCATCCTATGGCTACACCTTC. It translates to CASGALPSYGYTF.

This clonotype was counted between two and nine times. The gene calls are TRBV6-5 and TRBJ2-1, with D maybe TRBD2 (6 bases). Germline lookup yields CDR1 MNHEY and CDR2 SVGAGI. The ends were cut back, 2 bases at V and 5 bases at J, with 10 bases in the middle. The CDR3 has 14 residues. The CDR3 sequence is CASSYVTSNNEQFF. The CDR3 DNA reads TGTGCCAGCAGTTACGTAACTAGCAACAATGAGCAGTTCTTC.

This chain links TRBV28 with TRBJ1-5; TRBD1 matches 8 bases. Trimming at V came to 5 bases and at J to 1 base, leaving 10 bases not matched to a gene. The germline CDR1 and CDR2 sequences are MDHEN and SYDVKM. The length of the CDR3 is 17 residues. The CDR3 DNA follows: TGTGCCAGCAGTATAATAAACCAGGGGGCAAGCAATCAGCCCCAGCATTTT. It yields the protein CASSIINQGASNQPQHF. Full variable domain (outside the CDR3, taken from reference TRBV28 and TRBJ1-5): DVKVTQSSRYLVKRTGEKVFLECVQDMDHENMFWYRQDPGLGLRLIYFSYDVKMKEKGDIPEGYSVSREKKERFSLILESASTNQTSMYLCASSIINQGASNQPQHFGDGTRLSIL.

This sequence joins TRBV7-8 and TRBJ2-7; weak D call: TRBD2 (6 bases). The CDR3 is made up of 14 amino acids. The V and J ends lost 2 bases and 3 bases respectively, with 11 bases between them. Germline V gene lookup returns CDR1 SGHVS and CDR2 FQNEAQ. CDR3 loop: CASSLIGSFYEQYF. DNA of the CDR3: TGTGCCAGCAGCTTAATCGGGAGCTTCTACGAGCAGTACTTC.

The J gene is TRBJ2-7, the V gene TRBV4-2, with D unclear. This CDR3 is 16 amino acids long. Trimming shortened V by 1 base and J by 3 bases, and 16 bases separated the two germline ends. The V gene's germline CDR1 is LGHNA and CDR2 YNFKEQ. The CDR3 sequence is CASSQGSSQNVYEQYF. CDR3 bases: TGTGCCAGCAGCCAAGGGTCTAGTCAGAATGTCTACGAGCAGTACTTC.

This clonotype was seen many times. V usage is TRBV7-8 and J usage is TRBJ2-7; 10 bases agree with TRBD1. With V trimmed by 3 bases and J by 5 bases, 1 base remained unmatched. The CDR3 sequence is 13 residues long. From germline, CDR1 is SGHVS and CDR2 FQNEAQ. CDR3: CASSLTGGDEQYF. The CDR3 DNA reads as TGTGCCAGCAGCTTGACAGGGGGCGACGAGCAGTACTTC.

This chain connects TRBV7-2 to TRBJ2-1; 13 bases agree with TRBD2. The CDR3 is 15 amino acids. The V and J ends lost 5 bases and 6 bases, in that order; junction bases with no gene match: 4. CDR1 is SGHTA, CDR2 FQGNSA, per germline. Here the CDR3 reads CASSVGLAGVNEQFF. CDR3 nucleotides: TGTGCCAGCAGCGTCGGACTAGCGGGAGTCAATGAGCAGTTCTTC.

This clonotype occurred many times. The V gene is TRBV20-1, the J gene TRBJ1-1; D ambiguous. This CDR3 has 13 residues. V was cut by 6 bases and J by 0 bases, with 11 bases left in between. Germline V CDR1 and CDR2: DFQATT, SNEGSKA (reference sequence). In nucleotides, the CDR3 is TGCAGTGCGACGTTCGGGGTGAACACTGAAGCTTTCTTT. Its translation is CSATFGVNTEAFF.

This clonotype came up many times. This chain links TRBV12-3 or TRBV12-4 with TRBJ1-4, with 9 positions matching TRBD1. The CDR3 length is 14 residues. V dropped 5 bases and J dropped 4; count of bases not matched to a gene: 2. The CDR3: CASSEGQGNEKLFF. The CDR3, as DNA: TGTGCCAGCAGTGAGGGACAGGGTAATGAAAAACTGTTTTTT.

There are a few counts of this clonotype. This chain connects TRBV7-2 to TRBJ2-3; D is possibly TRBD2 (5 bases). With 1 base removed from V and 1 base from J, the gap between germline ends came to 9 bases. The CDR3 has 15 amino acids. CDR1 and CDR2 from the germline V gene are SGHTA and FQGNSA. The CDR3 protein is CASSLVSVRTDTQYF. The DNA of the CDR3 is TGTGCCAGCAGCTTAGTTAGCGTCCGCACAGATACGCAGTATTTT.

The rearrangement joins TRBV7-3 to TRBJ2-5; D is ambiguous. The CDR3 length is 13 residues. Trimming left V 2 bases short and J 4 bases short, with 8 bases between. CDR1 SGHTA and CDR2 FQGTGA come from the germline V gene. The CDR3 DNA sequence: TGTGCCAGCAGCTTATCGCCTCGAGAGACCCAGTACTTC. The encoded protein is CASSLSPRETQYF.

This clonotype has a handful of counts. The chain joins TRBV20-1 to TRBJ2-4, with 10 bases that match TRBD2. V gave up 2 bases and J gave up 9 bases; unmatched junction bases: 7. Germline CDR1 and CDR2: DFQATT and SNEGSKA (reference sequence). The CDR3 covers 14 residues. CDR3: CSARSPGLATIQYF. For the CDR3, the DNA is TGCAGTGCTAGATCTCCGGGACTAGCGACCATTCAGTACTTC.